This entry features one T cell receptor beta chain sequence. The antigen is not known. Trimming at V came to 3 bases and at J to 2 bases, leaving 8 bases not matched to a gene. Germline V CDR1 and CDR2: SGHRS, YFSETQ. The CDR3 totals 16 residues. This entry comes from a study of persistence of HIV-infected CD4 T cells. Overall study findings and caveats: The rare CMV-responding cells with HIV-1 proviruses were not separately TCR-sequenced.

Sequencing used immunoSEQ version 4 in survey mode. Genomic DNA was diluted to 10 ng/uL, up to about 1 ug per sample. The repertoire was sequenced with immunoSEQ multiplex PCR; TCRdb's copy has only in-frame clones and lacks some. The sample contains 25,000 to 30,000 clones, roughly 82% of which appear only once. Lysates of CMV-infected fibroblasts at around 9.8 ug/mL stimulated these cells. CD40L-negative CD69-negative CD45RO-high memory CD4+ T cells were sorted as populations depleted of antigen-responding cells. The sample was CD4+ T cells sorted from PBMCs after roughly 18-hour stimulation, taken from a patient who received antiretroviral therapy. The sequence came from an adult man with HIV who was CMV-seropositive. The rearrangement uses TRBV5-1 and TRBJ1-1; 9 bases align to TRBD1. The CDR3 spells CASSSMGTGRNTEAFF. In DNA, the CDR3 is TGCGCCAGCAGCTCCATGGGGACAGGGAGAAACACTGAAGCTTTCTTT.